The T cell receptor (beta chain) described here comes from a study of blood T cell repertoires in COVID-19. Libraries were prepared by immunoSEQ multiplex PCR; TCRdb keeps only in-frame clonotypes and omits some of them. The sample gives approximately 97,000 clones, roughly 85% of which show up once; 2% to 2.5% is in the top ten. The CDR3 length is 15 residues. V lost 0 bases, J lost 5 bases, and 5 bases stayed unmatched. CDR1 is SGHNT, CDR2 YYREEE, per germline (reference sequence). The TCR comes from a man aged 45 to 65 with active COVID-19. The chain is built from TRBV5-4 and TRBJ2-5, with 9 bases lining up with TRBD1. The specimen was peripheral blood. The CDR3 DNA reads TGTGCCAGCAGCTTGGCTGGGACAGGGAGGGAGACCCAGTACTTC. Its translation: CASSLAGTGRETQYF.